The 8 T cell receptor beta chains in this list originate from one sample, sequenced in a study of T cell responses to AZD1222 COVID-19 vaccine. Here immunoSEQ multiplex PCR was the method, and the copy in TCRdb shows in-frame clones only, minus some. Here the sample spans approximately 220,000 clones, about 93% being singletons. The sequenced sample was peripheral blood, obtained on day 0 of MenACWY control vaccination. Receptor source: an adult in good health.

This rearrangement joins TRBV2 to TRBJ1-1; maybe TRBD1 (5 bases). Deletions cut 6 bases from V and 2 bases from J, with 13 bases between. The CDR3 runs to 14 residues. In germline, CDR1 is SNHLY, CDR2 FYNNEI. The CDR3 sequence: CASSLMDINTEAFF. The CDR3 region has the DNA TGTGCCAGCAGCCTTATGGACATCAACACTGAAGCTTTCTTT.

The chain has TRBV2 and TRBJ1-5; a possible D gene is TRBD1 (5 bases). Germline V gene sequence: CDR1 SNHLY, CDR2 FYNNEI. This CDR3 is built from 15 residues. V dropped 7 bases and J dropped 5 bases, with 18 bases sitting between them. The CDR3 is CASTLRGNRDQPQHF. The CDR3 coding sequence is TGTGCCAGCACCCTGCGGGGCAATAGAGATCAGCCCCAGCATTTT.

This chain links TRBV28 with TRBJ1-5; D is unclear. The CDR3 extends over 15 amino acids. Trimming left V 2 bases short and J 0 bases short, with 8 bases between. CDR1 MDHEN and CDR2 SYDVKM come from the germline V gene. The CDR3 sequence: CASSLSSYSNQPQHF. CDR3 nucleotides: TGTGCCAGCAGTTTAAGTTCTTATAGCAATCAGCCCCAGCATTTT. Complete variable domain (other parts from reference TRBV28 and TRBJ1-5): DVKVTQSSRYLVKRTGEKVFLECVQDMDHENMFWYRQDPGLGLRLIYFSYDVKMKEKGDIPEGYSVSREKKERFSLILESASTNQTSMYLCASSLSSYSNQPQHFGDGTRLSIL.

This chain connects TRBV2 to TRBJ1-1, with TRBD1 as a possible D gene (5 bases). Trimming stripped 4 bases from V and 4 bases from J, with 13 bases between. Germline CDR1 reads SNHLY; CDR2 reads FYNNEI. This CDR3 region has 14 residues. CDR3 sequence reads: CASSVEGVGTEAFF. In nucleotides, the CDR3 is TGTGCCAGCAGTGTAGAAGGGGTGGGCACTGAAGCTTTCTTT.

The chain couples TRBV7-9 to TRBJ2-1; TRBD2 might be the D (5 bases). CDR1 and CDR2 from the germline V gene are SEHNR and FQNEAQ (reference sequence). The germline V and J ends were trimmed by 8 bases and 2 bases, with 16 bases remaining between them. The CDR3 runs 15 residues. The DNA of the CDR3 is TGTGCCAGCGGAGGCAGTCGCATCCCCTACAATGAGCAGTTCTTC. Its translation is CASGGSRIPYNEQFF.

This clone showed up just once. The chain employs TRBV5-1 and TRBJ2-5; D gene unclear. This CDR3 contains 15 residues. Germline CDR1 is SGHRS and CDR2 is YFSETQ. V was cut by 0 bases and J by 9 bases, with 18 bases left in between. CDR3 coding DNA: TGCGCCAGCAGCTTGGTAGGCTTAAAAGATAAGGCCCAGTACTTC. Translation: CASSLVGLKDKAQYF.

This chain connects TRBV2 to TRBJ2-3; D might be TRBD1 (6 bases). The CDR3 is 14 residues long. Germline assignment: CDR1 SNHLY and CDR2 FYNNEI. Trimming took off 7 bases at V and 0 bases at J, with 11 bases between the two ends. CDR3 DNA: TGTGCCAGCATTGGGGGCGGGAGCACAGATACGCAGTATTTT. Protein product: CASIGGGSTDTQYF. The complete variable domain, with remaining parts taken from reference TRBV2 and TRBJ2-3, reads EPEVTQTPSHQVTQMGQEVILRCVPISNHLYFYWYRQILGQKVEFLVSFYNNEISEKSEIFDDQFSVERPDGSNFTLKIRSTKLEDSAMYFCASIGGGSTDTQYFGPGTRLTVL.

The chain joins TRBV27 to TRBJ1-2, with D maybe TRBD1 (6 bases). The germline V and J ends were trimmed by 6 bases and 1 base, with 9 bases remaining between them. The germline gives CDR1 MNHEY, CDR2 SMNVEV (reference sequence). CDR3 size: 13 residues. The CDR3 DNA is TGTGCCAGCAGCAGGGGCTTTAACTATGGCTACACCTTC. This encodes CASSRGFNYGYTF.